This entry describes one T cell receptor (beta chain). Antigen: not known. ViraFEST used viral peptide pools to expand antigen-specific CD4+ T cells before sequencing. The authors isolated CD4+ T cells after nine to eleven days of culture. Everyone in the study got two shots of either the BNT162b2 or mRNA-1273 vaccine. Prior SARS-CoV-2 infection was absent in the vaccine recipients, as shown by negative nucleocapsid antibodies. In culture with 10 IU/ml IL-2 and approximately 9.1 ug/ml peptides, PBMC were grown at two million per well. Some clones are missing from TCRdb's copy, which holds only in-frame ones; the method was immunoSEQ multiplex PCR. The data show 14,000 or so clones, approximately 72% seen once. This sample stems from a study of vaccination effects on CD4 cells after COVID-19. Turning to the study itself: Post-vaccine sampling occurred a median 72 days after the second dose. Study-level points and caveats: Convalescent patients numbered few in the study; early post-infection timepoints were missing entirely.

The sequencing used CD4+ T cells from PBMCs cultured with SARS-CoV-2 spike peptides, collected after COVID-19 vaccination. The TCR originated in a human donor who received a COVID-19 vaccine.

CDR3 sequence: CASSHAPGENTIYF. The CDR3 DNA reads as TGCGCCAGCAGCCATGCCCCAGGGGAGAACACCATATATTTT. This chain connects TRBV4-3 to TRBJ1-3; possible D gene TRBD1, 6 bases. The CDR3 loop spans 14 amino acids. The germline V gene encodes CDR1 LGHNA and CDR2 YSLEER. V dropped 3 bases and J dropped 7 bases, with 13 bases sitting between them.